The 7 T cell receptor beta chains below come from one sample, sequenced in a study of Graves' ophthalmopathy and Graves' hyperthyroidism. Amplification from RNA transcripts yielded the TCR beta CDR3 regions. A first-round RT-PCR used HTBI primers, followed by a second-round multiplex PCR. TCRdb called the multiplex PCR reads again in MiXCR, with one record for every CDR3 protein. The sample lists around 660,000 distinct CDR3 sequences, over 40% occurring once. The sequencing sample was made of peripheral blood. The origin of the receptors is an adult man with Graves' ophthalmopathy.

This clonotype was seen at least ten times. CDR3 sequence (DNA): TGCGCCAGCAGCCGCGGGACTACCGGGGAGCTGTTTTTT. Translated: CASSRGTTGELFF. The chain combines TRBV5-1 with TRBJ2-2; maybe TRBD2 (6 bases). This CDR3 has 13 amino acids. CDR1 is SGHRS, CDR2 YFSETQ, per germline. V shed 4 bases and J shed 5 bases, with 9 bases lying between them.

For this clonotype: A read error may be the cause here, since a much bigger clone is one base away. The chain employs TRBV10-2 and TRBJ2-7; 9 bases map to TRBD1. The CDR3 spans 14 residues. V shed 4 bases and J 5 bases; nucleotides not matched to a gene: 6. The V gene's germline CDR1 is WSHSY and CDR2 SAAADI. The DNA for the CDR3 is TGCGCCAGCAGTGCCGACAGGGGGTTCCACGAGCAGTACTTC. This translates into CASSADRGFHEQYF.

This clonotype was seen ten or more times. V usage is TRBV7-2 and J usage is TRBJ1-5; possible D gene TRBD1, 5 bases. Per the germline V gene, CDR1 is SGHTA and CDR2 is FQGNSA. Deletions cut 1 base from V and 3 bases from J, with 10 bases between. The CDR3 length is 15 residues. The chain's CDR3 is CASSLVGGTNQPQHF. The CDR3 DNA reads TGTGCCAGCAGCTTAGTAGGAGGGACCAATCAGCCCCAGCATTTT. The whole variable domain, remainder taken from reference TRBV7-2 and TRBJ1-5, is GAGVSQSPSNKVTEKGKDVELRCDPISGHTALYWYRQSLGQGLEFLIYFQGNSAPDKSGLPSDRFSAERTGGSVSTLTIQRTQQEDSAVYLCASSLVGGTNQPQHFGDGTRLSIL.

The sample holds a few counts of this clonotype. This rearrangement joins TRBV12-3 or TRBV12-4 to TRBJ1-2; D call uncertain. There are 16 residues in the CDR3. V shed 6 bases and J shed 0 bases, with 17 bases lying between them. The DNA for the CDR3 is TGTGCCAGCAGCCAAGTAGGTGTCAGATCTAACTATGGCTACACCTTC. Translation gives CASSQVGVRSNYGYTF.

This chain uses TRBV4-1 with TRBJ1-2; D perhaps matches TRBD1 (5 bases). Trimming pared 0 bases from V and 2 bases from J, leaving 10 bases between. Germline V gene sequence: CDR1 MGHRA, CDR2 YSYEKL. CDR3 length equals 15 residues. Here the CDR3 reads CASSQDGTRNYGYTF. The CDR3 DNA reads TGCGCCAGCAGCCAAGATGGGACCCGGAACTATGGCTACACCTTC.

Here the CDR3 DNA reads TGTGCCATTTCTGAGGGCTCTAATTCACCCCTCCACTTT. This translates into CAISEGSNSPLHF. The chain combines TRBV6-5 with TRBJ1-6; no reliable D call. The CDR3 runs to 13 residues. Germline V gene lookup returns CDR1 MNHEY and CDR2 SVGAGI. Trimming stripped 10 bases from V and 6 bases from J, with 13 bases between.

This clonotype was picked up a small number of times. The chain links TRBV7-8 to TRBJ1-2, with 9 bases fitting TRBD1. The CDR3 runs to 17 residues. V gave up 2 bases and J gave up 7 bases; unmatched junction bases: 14. Germline CDR1 SGHVS, CDR2 FQNEAQ. The CDR3 reads CASSLQILPGTGSGYTF. As DNA, the CDR3 is TGTGCCAGCAGCTTACAAATATTACCCGGGACAGGGAGTGGCTACACCTTC.